The source of this TCR beta chain is a study of blood T cell repertoires in COVID-19. In terms of age and location, participants ranged from roughly 18 to 95 years and lived in about 25 US areas. Produced via immunoSEQ multiplex PCR; TCRdb's table is partial and in-frame only. The sample lists approximately 130,000 clones; around four fifths were seen once. This CDR3 has 15 amino acids. Trimming cost V 5 bases and J 4 bases; bases outside gene matches: 6. CDR1 and CDR2 from the germline V gene are LGHDT and YNNKEL (reference sequence). J is TRBJ1-5 and V is TRBV3-1 (or the pseudogene TRBV3-2), with 9 bases that match TRBD1. Sample: PBMCs or T cells enriched from blood (not recorded which). The TCR was taken from a man aged 25-40 years who had recovered from COVID-19. The CDR3 loop reads CASSAAGTGNQPQHF. CDR3 DNA: TGTGCCAGCAGCGCCGCCGGGACAGGGAATCAGCCCCAGCATTTT.